This entry features one T cell receptor beta chain sequence. Its specificity is not known. Germline V CDR1 and CDR2: LNHDA, SQIVND (reference sequence). V lost 4 bases, J lost 6 bases, and 8 bases stayed unmatched. This CDR3 has 15 amino acids. Libraries were prepared by immunoSEQ multiplex PCR; TCRdb keeps only in-frame clonotypes and omits some of them. The sample lists 300,000 to 500,000 clones, about 88% occurring once. This sample was taken from a study of Ad26.COV2.S vaccination and SARS-CoV-2 variants. In the study overall: Ad26.COV2.S shots went into the muscle once or twice, 56 days apart.

Findings and caveats of the study: Spike-specific TCR breadth was greater after Ad26.COV2.S than placebo.

Treatment of the sample: roughly 20 received Ad26.COV2.S at low or high dose, single or two shots; about five received placebo; per-sample allocation not given. It was on day 63 after the first vaccine or placebo injection that samples were taken. An Ad26 vector was used to express Wuhan-strain SARS-CoV-2 spike as the vaccine. The V gene is TRBV19, the J gene TRBJ1-5, with TRBD1 matching over 8 bases. This specimen consisted of peripheral blood, obtained in a trial of Ad26.COV2.S vaccine versus placebo. This clonotype was sampled from a person aged 18-65 years who received the Ad26.COV2.S COVID-19 vaccine or a placebo. As DNA, the CDR3 is TGTGCCAGTAGTACGGTGACAGGGGCACCTCAGCCCCAGCATTTT. It yields the protein CASSTVTGAPQPQHF.